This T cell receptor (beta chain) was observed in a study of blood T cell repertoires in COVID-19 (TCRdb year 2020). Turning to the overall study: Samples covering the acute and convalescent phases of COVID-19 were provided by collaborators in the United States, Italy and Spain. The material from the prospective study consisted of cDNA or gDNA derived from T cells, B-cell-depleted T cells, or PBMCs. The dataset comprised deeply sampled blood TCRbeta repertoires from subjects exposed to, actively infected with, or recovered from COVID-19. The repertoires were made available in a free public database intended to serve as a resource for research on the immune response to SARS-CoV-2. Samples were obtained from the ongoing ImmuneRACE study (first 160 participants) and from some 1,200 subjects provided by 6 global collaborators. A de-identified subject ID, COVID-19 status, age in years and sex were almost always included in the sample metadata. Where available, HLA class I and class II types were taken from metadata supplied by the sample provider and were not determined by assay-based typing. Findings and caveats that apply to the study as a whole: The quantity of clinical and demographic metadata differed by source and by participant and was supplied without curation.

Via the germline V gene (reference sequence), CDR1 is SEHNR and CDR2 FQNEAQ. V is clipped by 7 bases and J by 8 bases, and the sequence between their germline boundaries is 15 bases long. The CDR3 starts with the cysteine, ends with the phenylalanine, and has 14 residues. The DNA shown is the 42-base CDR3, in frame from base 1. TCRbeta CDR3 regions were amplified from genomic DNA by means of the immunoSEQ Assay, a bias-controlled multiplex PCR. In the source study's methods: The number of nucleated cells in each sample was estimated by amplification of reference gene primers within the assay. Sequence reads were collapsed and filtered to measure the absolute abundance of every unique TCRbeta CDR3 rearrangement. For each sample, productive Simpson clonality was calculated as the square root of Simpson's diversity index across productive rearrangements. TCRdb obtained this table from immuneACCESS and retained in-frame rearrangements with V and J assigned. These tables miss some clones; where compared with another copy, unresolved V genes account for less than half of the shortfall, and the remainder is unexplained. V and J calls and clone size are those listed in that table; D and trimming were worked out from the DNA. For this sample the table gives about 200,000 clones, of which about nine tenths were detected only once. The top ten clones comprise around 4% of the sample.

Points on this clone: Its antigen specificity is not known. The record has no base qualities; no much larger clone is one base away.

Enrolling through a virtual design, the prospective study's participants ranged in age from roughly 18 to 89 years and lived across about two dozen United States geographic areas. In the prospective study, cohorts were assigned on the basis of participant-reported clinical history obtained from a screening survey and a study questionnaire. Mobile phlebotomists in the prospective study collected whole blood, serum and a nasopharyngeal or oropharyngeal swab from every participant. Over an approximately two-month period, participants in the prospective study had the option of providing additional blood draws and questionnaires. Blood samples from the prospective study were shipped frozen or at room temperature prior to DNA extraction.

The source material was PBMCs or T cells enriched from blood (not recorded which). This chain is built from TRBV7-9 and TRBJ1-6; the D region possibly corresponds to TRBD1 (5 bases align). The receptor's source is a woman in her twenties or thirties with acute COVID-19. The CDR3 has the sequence CASTTGVSDSPLHF. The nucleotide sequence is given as TGTGCCAGCACGACGGGGGTTAGTGATTCACCCCTCCACTTT.